These 2 T cell receptor beta chains originate from one sample sequenced in a study of cytomegalovirus exposure and HLA in healthy donors. Primers: 60 Vbeta forward and 13 Jbeta reverse. This table comes from immunoSEQ multiplex PCR, and its TCRdb copy is limited to in-frame clones, with some not included. This repertoire shows 150,000 to 200,000 clones, 81% found once; its top ten account for 2% to 2.5%. The sample taken for sequencing was PBMCs. These receptors were collected from a young woman in good health and CMV-seronegative.

A few counts support this clone. This rearrangement joins TRBV18 to TRBJ1-4; possibly TRBD1 for D (6 bases). The V end was cut by 3 bases, the J end by 2 bases, with 16 bases between. In germline, CDR1 is KGHSH, CDR2 LQKENI. The CDR3 totals 17 residues. The CDR3 region has the DNA TGTGCCAGCTCACCCCGCCGAACAGGGTCGACTAATGAAAAACTGTTTTTT. Translating it yields CASSPRRTGSTNEKLFF. Based on the CDR3 plus reference TRBV18 and TRBJ1-4, the full variable domain is NAGVMQNPRHLVRRRGQEARLRCSPMKGHSHVYWYRQLPEEGLKFMVYLQKENIIDESGMPKERFSAEFPKEGPSILRIQQVVRGDSAAYFCASSPRRTGSTNEKLFFGSGTQLSVL.

This clone was seen a few times. The rearrangement links TRBV27 to TRBJ2-2; the match to TRBD1 covers 9 bases. Germline-derived CDR1 and CDR2 are MNHEY and SMNVEV (reference sequence). V was pared by 4 bases and J by 6 bases, with 0 bases of the junction left unmatched. The CDR3 loop spans 13 amino acids. The CDR3 reads CASSWTGAGELFF. CDR3 bases: TGTGCCAGCAGTTGGACAGGGGCCGGGGAGCTGTTTTTT.